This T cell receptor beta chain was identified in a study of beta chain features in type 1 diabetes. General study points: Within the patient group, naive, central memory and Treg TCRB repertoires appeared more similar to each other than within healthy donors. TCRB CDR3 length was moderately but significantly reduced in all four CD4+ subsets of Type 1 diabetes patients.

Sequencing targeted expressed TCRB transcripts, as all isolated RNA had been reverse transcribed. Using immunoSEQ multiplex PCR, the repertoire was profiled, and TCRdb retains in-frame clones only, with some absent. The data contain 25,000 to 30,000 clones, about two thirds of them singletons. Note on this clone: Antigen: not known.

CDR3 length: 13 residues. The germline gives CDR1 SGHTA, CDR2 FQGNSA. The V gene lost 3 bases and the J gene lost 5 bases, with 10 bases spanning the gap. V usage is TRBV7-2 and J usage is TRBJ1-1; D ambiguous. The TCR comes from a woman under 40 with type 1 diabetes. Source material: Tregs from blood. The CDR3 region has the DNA TGTGCCAGCAGCTTGTCTGTGCGGACTGAAGCTTTCTTT. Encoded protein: CASSLSVRTEAFF.